This T cell receptor beta chain is drawn from a study of T cell repertoires in cytomegalovirus infection (dated by TCRdb to 2018 to 2020). At the level of the whole study: Recently identified HLA-C-restricted CMV epitopes, whose presentation resists viral immunomodulation, were targeted by peptide stimulations together with well-studied HLA-B-restricted epitopes. Donor HLA type was relevant to the analysis, because carriage of CMV infection together with the matching HLA type was indicated by public TCR beta signatures. The full study reports these points: Carriers of CMV infection plus the relevant HLA type were discriminated by the cumulative frequency of public TCR beta family members in the study cohort and in an independent roughly 340-donor cohort. In the ex vivo response, HLA-C-restricted CMV-specific TCR beta clonotypes were dominant, and in two of eight donors the single most frequent clonotype came from this HLA-C-restricted group.

Read against the paper, the sample's treatment or condition label means: in vitro stimulation with specific CMV peptide epitopes to enrich CMV-specific T cells. The CDR3 starts with the cysteine, ends with the phenylalanine, and has 16 residues. The only DNA kept is the CDR3, 48 bases in frame from the first base. Trimming removed 5 bases from V and 1 base from J, leaving 15 bases between the germline ends. Per the germline V gene (reference sequence), LNHDA is the CDR1 and SQIVND is the CDR2. With respect to this clonotype: Its recognized antigen is unknown. Within one base of it there is no much larger clone, and no base qualities were kept.

Reads for this sample came from an Illumina HiSeq 1500. Clones were called with MiXCR by TCRdb after fastp trimmed the public reads at Q25, and only in-frame beta chains were retained. CDR3 protein sequences are deduplicated, and each keeps its most common genes and DNA. The sample table lists about 920,000 distinct CDR3 sequences, 30% to 40% of them with a count of one. 10% to 15% of the sample is taken by the ten largest. The sample was cultured CD8+ T cells from PBMCs, taken from culture after CMV antigen stimulation. This TCR was sampled from a human donor in good health (CMV status not recorded). Some clones in this sample may be carry-over from other donors' samples. This chain joins TRBV19 to TRBJ1-5; tentative D gene TRBD1, with 6 bases matching. The CDR3 amino acid sequence is: CASSLRQDQSNQPQHF. The bases read TGTGCCAGTAGTCTCCGACAGGATCAAAGCAATCAGCCCCAGCATTTT.